This T cell receptor beta chain comes out of a study of T cells after posttransplantation cyclophosphamide. The V gene lost 2 bases and the J gene lost 8 bases, with 15 bases spanning the gap. The germline V gene has CDR1 GTSNPN and CDR2 SVGIG (reference sequence). The CDR3 spans 13 residues. The assay was immunoSEQ multiplex PCR, and TCRdb's table has in-frame clones only and misses some. The table lists some 37,000 clones, with no singletons. Peripheral blood was collected from the related graft donor on the marrow donation day. V is TRBV30 and J is TRBJ1-2; D gene ambiguous. The sequenced material came from PBMCs. The receptor was derived from a girl between 5 and 17 years old in good health, CMV-negative, and a related stem cell transplant donor. The CDR3 DNA follows: TGTGCCTGGAGTAAGACACGCTCCGAAGGCTACACCTTC. Protein product: CAWSKTRSEGYTF.